These 17 T cell receptor beta chains came from one sample sequenced in a study of shared clonotypes between healthy human individuals. Clones were read by immunoSEQ multiplex PCR, and TCRdb kept only the in-frame ones, dropping some. The sample has more than 2 million clones, roughly 96% seen once; the top ten hold 0.1% to 0.15%. The source material was naive CD4+ T cells sorted from blood. Stated subset: CD45RA+ positively selected. The source of these receptors is a man between 18 and 35 years old in good health.

The V gene is TRBV5-6, the J gene TRBJ2-7; 8 nucleotides line up with TRBD2. The CDR3 is 14 residues long. CDR1 is SGHDT and CDR2 is YYEEEE in the germline V gene. The V and J ends lost 3 bases and 3 bases, in that order; junction bases with no gene match: 5. The CDR3 coding sequence is TGTGCCAGCAGCTCCACTAGCGGTATCTACGAGCAGTACTTC. It specifies CASSSTSGIYEQYF.

CDR3 nucleotide sequence: TGTGCCAGCAGCTTAGTACCGGGCCTAATGAACACTGAAGCTTTCTTT. This sequence encodes CASSLVPGLMNTEAFF. The V call is TRBV7-2, the J call TRBJ1-1; D remains unclear. V shed 1 base and J shed 0 bases, with 12 bases lying between them. The CDR3 consists of 16 residues. Germline lookup yields CDR1 SGHTA and CDR2 FQGNSA.

As concerns this clone: Within the sample, other DNA sequences also encode this same CDR3. This chain uses TRBV7-9 with TRBJ1-2; D not resolved. CDR1 is SEHNR, CDR2 FQNEAQ, per germline (reference sequence). The CDR3 length is 13 residues. V lost 2 bases and J 4 bases, leaving 8 bases between the germline ends. The CDR3 loop reads CASSLTDFYGYTF. DNA of the CDR3: TGTGCCAGCAGCTTAACGGACTTCTATGGCTACACCTTC.

This clone came up once. This rearrangement joins TRBV27 to TRBJ1-2; the D gene is possibly TRBD1 (6 bases). Per germline, CDR1 MNHEY and CDR2 SMNVEV (reference sequence). This CDR3 contains 12 residues. Trimming removed 4 bases at V and 6 bases at J, with 9 bases between. The CDR3 DNA reads as TGTGCCAGCAGTTCAGGGGCGCATGGCTACACCTTC. Its protein is CASSSGAHGYTF.

The CDR3 here is CASGPGDAANYGYTF. The CDR3 bases are TGCGCCAGCGGACCGGGGGACGCAGCTAACTATGGCTACACCTTC. The rearrangement uses TRBV5-1 and TRBJ1-2; weak D call: TRBD1 (5 bases). Trimming stripped 7 bases from V and 0 bases from J, with 16 bases between. CDR1 and CDR2 (germline): SGHRS, YFSETQ. This CDR3 has 15 residues.

The gene calls are TRBV7-2 and TRBJ2-2; D is perhaps TRBD2 (7 bases). This CDR3 has 15 residues. The germline V and J ends were trimmed by 6 bases and 5 bases, with 16 bases remaining between them. Per germline, CDR1 SGHTA and CDR2 FQGNSA. The CDR3 DNA is TGTGCCAGCAGACCGGCTAGCGGACAGACCGGGGAGCTGTTTTTT. This codes for CASRPASGQTGELFF.

This chain connects TRBV19 to TRBJ2-7; 13 bases are a match to TRBD2. The junction had 5 bases not matched to a gene; V was cut back by 4 bases and J by 2 bases. The CDR3 is 16 amino acids. Germline loops: CDR1 LNHDA, CDR2 SQIVND (reference sequence). The chain's CDR3 is CASSTSTSGRPYEQYF. For the CDR3, the DNA is TGTGCCAGTAGTACTTCGACTAGCGGGAGGCCCTACGAGCAGTACTTC. Full variable domain (outside the CDR3, taken from reference TRBV19 and TRBJ2-7): DGGITQSPKYLFRKEGQNVTLSCEQNLNHDAMYWYRQDPGQGLRLIYYSQIVNDFQKGDIAEGYSVSREKKESFPLTVTSAQKNPTAFYLCASSTSTSGRPYEQYFGPGTRLTVT.

The CDR3 reads CASSSGTLTYEQYF. CDR3 nucleotides: TGTGCCAGCTCCTCCGGGACGTTAACCTACGAGCAGTACTTC. The rearrangement uses TRBV18 and TRBJ2-7; possibly TRBD1 or TRBD2 for D (5 bases each). Germline assignment: CDR1 KGHSH and CDR2 LQKENI. Trimming took 6 bases from V and 2 from J, leaving 14 bases between them. The CDR3 totals 14 residues.

Points on this clone: The sample carries other DNA sequences with the same CDR3. CDR3 sequence: CAWSVLGRSSYNEQFF. The CDR3 DNA reads as TGTGCCTGGAGTGTACTCGGGCGCAGCTCCTACAATGAGCAGTTCTTC. This chain connects TRBV30 to TRBJ2-1; no clear D gene. With 0 bases removed from V and 0 bases from J, the gap between germline ends came to 12 bases. The CDR3 is 16 amino acids. Germline V CDR1 and CDR2: GTSNPN, SVGIG (reference sequence).

In regard to this clone: An end of the junction does not agree with germline; a read error may underlie this. The V and J genes are TRBV7-7 and TRBJ2-2; 7 nucleotides line up with TRBD2. The CDR3 totals 15 residues. Germline CDR1 and CDR2: SSHAT and FNYEAQ (reference sequence). As DNA, the CDR3 is TGTGCTAGCAGCGCCTCGGGACTAAACACCGGGGAGCTGTTTTTT. Amino acids: CASSASGLNTGELFF. The whole variable domain, filled in from reference TRBV7-7 and TRBJ2-2, reads GAGVSQSPRYKVTKRGQDVTLRCDPISSHATLYWYQQALGQGPEFLTYFNYEAQPDKSGLPSDRFSAERPEGSISTLTIQRTEQRDSAMYRCASSASGLNTGELFFGEGSRLTVL.

The chain recombines TRBV18 with TRBJ2-7; 11 nucleotides agree with TRBD2. Per germline, CDR1 KGHSH and CDR2 LQKENI. CDR3 length equals 17 residues. J was trimmed by 2 bases and V by 2 bases; bases with no gene match: 8. CDR3 coding DNA: TGTGCCAGCTCACCAGCGACTAGCGGGGTCTTAGCCTACGAGCAGTACTTC. This codes for CASSPATSGVLAYEQYF. Full variable domain (remainder filled in from reference TRBV18 and TRBJ2-7): NAGVMQNPRHLVRRRGQEARLRCSPMKGHSHVYWYRQLPEEGLKFMVYLQKENIIDESGMPKERFSAEFPKEGPSILRIQQVVRGDSAAYFCASSPATSGVLAYEQYFGPGTRLTVT.

The gene calls are TRBV2 and TRBJ1-2; TRBD1 might be the D (5 bases). CDR3 size: 12 residues. V gave up 5 bases and J gave up 6 bases, with 10 bases separating them. CDR1 SNHLY and CDR2 FYNNEI come from the germline V gene. The CDR3 protein is CASSRTSNGYTF. CDR3 bases: TGTGCCAGCAGTCGGACAAGCAATGGCTACACCTTC.

The chain joins TRBV18 to TRBJ1-4; 9 bases are a match to TRBD1. The V segment lost 0 bases and the J segment 2 bases; nucleotides outside the gene matches: 4. This CDR3 spans 17 amino acids. Germline CDR1 reads KGHSH; CDR2 reads LQKENI. CDR3 loop: CASSPPTGGTTNEKLFF. The CDR3 DNA reads as TGTGCCAGCTCACCACCAACAGGGGGCACGACTAATGAAAAACTGTTTTTT.

The chain carries TRBV7-2 and TRBJ2-1; 10 positions agree with TRBD2. The CDR3 has 15 residues. Germline CDR1 is SGHTA and CDR2 is FQGNSA. The V gene end was trimmed by 3 bases and the J gene end by 8 bases; junction bases not matched to a gene: 7. CDR3 region: CASSFPTSGLDEQFF. CDR3 nucleotides: TGTGCCAGCAGCTTCCCGACTAGCGGGTTGGATGAGCAGTTCTTC.

As to this clone: The identical CDR3 is also encoded by other nucleotide sequences in the sample. This rearrangement joins TRBV18 to TRBJ2-7, with D uncertain. Per the germline V gene, CDR1 is KGHSH and CDR2 is LQKENI. The CDR3 spans 13 residues. V shed 0 bases and J shed 3 bases, with 6 bases lying between them. CDR3 in amino acids: CASSPPGDYEQYF. For the CDR3, the DNA is TGTGCCAGCTCACCACCCGGAGACTACGAGCAGTACTTC.

The V call is TRBV6-6, the J call TRBJ1-1; perhaps TRBD1 as D (5 bases). CDR1 MNHNY and CDR2 SVGAGI come from the germline V gene (reference sequence). CDR3 length: 15 residues. Trimming removed 1 base at V and 1 base at J, with 10 bases between. In DNA form, the CDR3 reads TGTGCCAGCAGTTACTGGGAGGGACCGAACACTGAAGCTTTCTTT. Translation gives CASSYWEGPNTEAFF.

This clone was found a few times. The chain couples TRBV5-5 to TRBJ2-1; 9 bases agree with TRBD2. J gave up 6 bases and V 4 bases, and 5 bases lay outside the gene matches. Germline CDR1 reads SGHKS; CDR2 reads YYEKEE (reference sequence). CDR3 length equals 14 residues. CDR3 sequence: CASSNLAGSNEQFF. The CDR3 bases are TGTGCCAGCAGCAATCTAGCGGGGTCCAATGAGCAGTTCTTC. Looking up the rest from reference TRBV5-5 and TRBJ2-1 gives the full variable domain: DAGVTQSPTHLIKTRGQQVTLRCSPISGHKSVSWYQQVLGQGPQFIFQYYEKEERGRGNFPDRFSARQFPNYSSELNVNALLLGDSALYLCASSNLAGSNEQFFGPGTRLTVL.